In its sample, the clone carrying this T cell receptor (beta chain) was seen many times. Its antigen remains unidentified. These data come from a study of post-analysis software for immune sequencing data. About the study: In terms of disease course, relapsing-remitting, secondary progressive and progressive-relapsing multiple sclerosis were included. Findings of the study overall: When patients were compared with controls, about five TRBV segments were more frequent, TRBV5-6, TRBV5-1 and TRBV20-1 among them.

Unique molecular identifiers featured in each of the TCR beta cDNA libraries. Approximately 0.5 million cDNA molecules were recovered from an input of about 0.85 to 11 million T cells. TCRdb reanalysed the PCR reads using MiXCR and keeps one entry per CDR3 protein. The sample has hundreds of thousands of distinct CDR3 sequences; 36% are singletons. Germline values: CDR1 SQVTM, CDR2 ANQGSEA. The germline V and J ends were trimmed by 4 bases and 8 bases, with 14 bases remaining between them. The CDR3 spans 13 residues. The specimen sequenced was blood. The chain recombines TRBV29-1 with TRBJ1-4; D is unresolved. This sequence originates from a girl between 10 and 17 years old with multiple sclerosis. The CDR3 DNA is TGCAGCGTTGCCGGCGGGGTGGAGGAAAAACTGTTTTTT. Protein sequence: CSVAGGVEEKLFF.